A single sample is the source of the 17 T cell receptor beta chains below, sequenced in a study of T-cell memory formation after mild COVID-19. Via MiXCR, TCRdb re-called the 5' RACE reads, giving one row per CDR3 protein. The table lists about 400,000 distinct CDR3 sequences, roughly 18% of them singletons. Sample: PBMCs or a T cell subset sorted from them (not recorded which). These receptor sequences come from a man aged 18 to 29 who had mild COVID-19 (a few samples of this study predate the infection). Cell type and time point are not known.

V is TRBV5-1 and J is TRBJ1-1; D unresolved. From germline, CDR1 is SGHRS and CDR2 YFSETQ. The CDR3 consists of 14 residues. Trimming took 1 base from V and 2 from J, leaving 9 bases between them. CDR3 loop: CASSLWNSNTEAFF. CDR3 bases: TGCGCCAGCAGCTTGTGGAACAGCAACACTGAAGCTTTCTTT. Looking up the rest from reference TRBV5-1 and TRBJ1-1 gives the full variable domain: KAGVTQTPRYLIKTRGQQVTLSCSPISGHRSVSWYQQTPGQGLQFLFEYFSETQRNKGNFPGRFSGRQFSNSRSEMNVSTLELGDSALYLCASSLWNSNTEAFFGQGTRLTVV.

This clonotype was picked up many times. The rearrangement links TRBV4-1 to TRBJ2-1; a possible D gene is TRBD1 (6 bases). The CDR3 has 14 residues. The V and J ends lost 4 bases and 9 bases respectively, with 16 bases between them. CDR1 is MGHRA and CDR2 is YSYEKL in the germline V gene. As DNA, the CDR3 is TGCGCCAGCAGCCCTACTTCAGGGGTCACTGAGCAGTTCTTC. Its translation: CASSPTSGVTEQFF.

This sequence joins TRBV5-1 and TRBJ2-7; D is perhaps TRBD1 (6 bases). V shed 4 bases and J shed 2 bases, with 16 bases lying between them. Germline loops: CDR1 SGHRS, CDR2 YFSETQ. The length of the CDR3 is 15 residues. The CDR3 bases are TGCGCCAGCAGCCCCGGCCCGGACAGACCCTACGAGCAGTACTTC. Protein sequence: CASSPGPDRPYEQYF.

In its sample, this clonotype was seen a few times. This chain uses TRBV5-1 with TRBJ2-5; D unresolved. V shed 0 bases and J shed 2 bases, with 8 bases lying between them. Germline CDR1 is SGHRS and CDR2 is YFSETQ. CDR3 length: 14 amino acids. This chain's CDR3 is CASSLDSQQETQYF. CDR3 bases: TGCGCCAGCAGCTTGGACAGTCAACAAGAGACCCAGTACTTC.

CDR3 sequence (DNA): TGCAGTGCTAGAGACATGCTAGCGGGGGCCCCCGATACGCAGTATTTT. It yields the protein CSARDMLAGAPDTQYF. This chain joins TRBV20-1 and TRBJ2-3; 10 positions match TRBD2. The junction had 9 bases not matched to a gene; V was cut back by 0 bases and J by 6 bases. The CDR3 runs 16 residues. CDR1 DFQATT and CDR2 SNEGSKA come from the germline V gene (reference sequence).

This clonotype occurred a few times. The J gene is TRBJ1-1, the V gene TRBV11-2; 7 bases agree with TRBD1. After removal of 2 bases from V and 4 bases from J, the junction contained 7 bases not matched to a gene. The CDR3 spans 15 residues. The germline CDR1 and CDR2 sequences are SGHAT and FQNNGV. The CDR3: CASSLPARQGTEAFF. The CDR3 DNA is TGTGCCAGCAGCTTACCCGCCCGACAGGGCACTGAAGCTTTCTTT.

CDR3 loop: CASSPQGSYEKLFF. The CDR3 DNA reads TGCGCCAGCAGCCCCCAGGGAAGTTACGAAAAACTGTTTTTT. This chain links TRBV5-1 with TRBJ1-4, with D possibly being TRBD1 (5 bases). The CDR3 spans 14 residues. Trimming took 4 bases from V and 8 from J, leaving 15 bases between them. CDR1 SGHRS and CDR2 YFSETQ come from the germline V gene.

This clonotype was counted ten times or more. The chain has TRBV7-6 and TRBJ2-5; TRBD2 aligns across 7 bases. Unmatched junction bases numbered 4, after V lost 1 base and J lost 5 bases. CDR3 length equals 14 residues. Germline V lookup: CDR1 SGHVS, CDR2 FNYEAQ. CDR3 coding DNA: TGTGCCAGCAGCTTAGTCGGGGGGACGGAGACCCAGTACTTC. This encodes CASSLVGGTETQYF.

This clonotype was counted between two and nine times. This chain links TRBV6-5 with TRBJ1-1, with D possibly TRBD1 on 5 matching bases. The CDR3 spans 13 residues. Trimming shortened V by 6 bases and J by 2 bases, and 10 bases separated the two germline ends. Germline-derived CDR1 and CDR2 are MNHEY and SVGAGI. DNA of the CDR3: TGTGCCAGCAGGGTGACAGTTAACACTGAAGCTTTCTTT. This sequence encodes CASRVTVNTEAFF.

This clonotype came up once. The CDR3, as DNA: TGTGCCAGCAGCTTAGGTGCCCGAGACGAGCAGTTCTTC. This translates into CASSLGARDEQFF. This chain uses TRBV11-2 with TRBJ2-1; D is unresolved. The V end was cut by 1 base, the J end by 10 bases, with 11 bases between. CDR1 SGHAT and CDR2 FQNNGV come from the germline V gene. The CDR3 is 13 residues long.

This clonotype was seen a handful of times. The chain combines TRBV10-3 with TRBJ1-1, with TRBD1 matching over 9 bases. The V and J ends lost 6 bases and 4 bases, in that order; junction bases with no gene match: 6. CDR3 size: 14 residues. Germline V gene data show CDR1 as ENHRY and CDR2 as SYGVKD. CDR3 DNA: TGTGCCATCAGCAACAGGGGGCCGGGCACTGAAGCTTTCTTT. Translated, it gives CAISNRGPGTEAFF.

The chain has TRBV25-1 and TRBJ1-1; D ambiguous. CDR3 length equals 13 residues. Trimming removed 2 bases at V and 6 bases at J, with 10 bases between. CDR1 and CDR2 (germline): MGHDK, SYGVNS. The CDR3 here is CASSERGWAEAFF. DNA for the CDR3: TGTGCCAGCAGTGAACGCGGATGGGCTGAAGCTTTCTTT.

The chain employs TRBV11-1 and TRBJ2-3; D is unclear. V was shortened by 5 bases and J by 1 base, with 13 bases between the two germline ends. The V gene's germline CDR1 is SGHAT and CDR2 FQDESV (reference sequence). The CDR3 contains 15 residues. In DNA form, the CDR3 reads TGTGCCAGCAGCCCCGGAATTGGTCGCACAGATACGCAGTATTTT. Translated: CASSPGIGRTDTQYF.

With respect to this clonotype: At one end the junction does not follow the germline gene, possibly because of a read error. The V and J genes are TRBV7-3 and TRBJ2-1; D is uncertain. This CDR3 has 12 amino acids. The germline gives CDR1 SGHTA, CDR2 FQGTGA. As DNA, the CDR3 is TGTGCCATCAGCCAGGTGGGGAATGAGCAGTTCTTC. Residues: CAISQVGNEQFF.

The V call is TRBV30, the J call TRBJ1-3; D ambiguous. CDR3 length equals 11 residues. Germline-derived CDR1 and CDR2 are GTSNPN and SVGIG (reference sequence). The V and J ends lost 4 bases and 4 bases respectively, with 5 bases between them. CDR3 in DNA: TGTGCCTGGACCTACGGAAACACCATATATTTT. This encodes CAWTYGNTIYF.

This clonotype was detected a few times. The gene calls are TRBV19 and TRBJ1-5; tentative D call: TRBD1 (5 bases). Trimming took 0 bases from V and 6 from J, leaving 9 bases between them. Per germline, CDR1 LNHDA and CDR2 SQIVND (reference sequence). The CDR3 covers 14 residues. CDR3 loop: CASSIEWGTQPQHF. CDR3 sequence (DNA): TGTGCCAGTAGTATAGAGTGGGGGACTCAGCCCCAGCATTTT.

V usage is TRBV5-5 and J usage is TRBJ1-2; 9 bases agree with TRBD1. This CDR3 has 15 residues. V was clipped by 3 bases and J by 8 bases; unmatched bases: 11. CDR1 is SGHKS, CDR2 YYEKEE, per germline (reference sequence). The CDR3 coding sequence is TGTGCCAGCAGCTGGCGGGACAGGGTTTTAGACGGCTACACCTTC. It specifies CASSWRDRVLDGYTF.